The 10 T cell receptor beta chains given below trace back to one sample, sequenced in a study of shared clonotypes between healthy human individuals. TCRdb's table, derived via immunoSEQ multiplex PCR, lists solely in-frame clones and lacks some. The data hold nearly 1,000,000 clones, with over 75% observed a single time. Sample: memory CD4+ T cells sorted from blood. Described subset: CD45RA-negative fraction. All receptors come from a man younger than 30 in good health.

The rearrangement joins TRBV19 to TRBJ2-3; 10 positions agree with TRBD2. This CDR3 contains 16 residues. Germline CDR1 LNHDA, CDR2 SQIVND (reference sequence). V was pared by 7 bases and J by 1 base, with 8 bases of the junction left unmatched. In DNA, the CDR3 is TGTGCCAGTAACGCACTAGCGGGGAGTGGCACAGATACGCAGTATTTT. Protein sequence: CASNALAGSGTDTQYF.

This clone was observed once. The chain joins TRBV29-1 to TRBJ2-3, with a weak D call TRBD1 (6 bases). The CDR3 contains 15 residues. Between the trimmed V and J ends, which lost 6 bases and 0 bases, there was a span of 16 bases. Germline CDR1 and CDR2: SQVTM and ANQGSEA. The CDR3 DNA follows: TGCAGCGTCCTGGGACAAGCCATAAGCACAGATACGCAGTATTTT. Protein: CSVLGQAISTDTQYF.

This clone was detected once. The rearrangement joins TRBV14 to TRBJ1-6; 9 bases are a match to TRBD1. There are 16 residues in the CDR3. Germline V CDR1 and CDR2: SGHDN, FVKESK. The V and J ends lost 4 bases and 7 bases, in that order; junction bases with no gene match: 8. CDR3 loop: CASSPLAGTGNSPLHF. As DNA, the CDR3 is TGTGCCAGCAGCCCCCTGGCGGGGACAGGGAATTCACCCCTCCACTTT.

The chain employs TRBV7-2 and TRBJ1-2; maybe TRBD1 (6 bases). The ends were cut back, 0 bases at V and 6 bases at J, with 11 bases in the middle. Germline lookup yields CDR1 SGHTA and CDR2 FQGNSA. The length of the CDR3 is 14 residues. The CDR3 region has the DNA TGTGCCAGCAGCTTAGCTCGTGGGGGCGATGGCTACACCTTC. Residues: CASSLARGGDGYTF.

In regard to this clone: The same CDR3 is also encoded by other DNA sequences in this sample. This rearrangement joins TRBV5-6 to TRBJ2-1; D perhaps matches TRBD1 (5 bases). The germline gives CDR1 SGHDT, CDR2 YYEEEE. V lost 0 bases, J lost 2 bases, and 6 bases lay in between. The CDR3 runs 14 residues. CDR3 DNA: TGTGCCAGCAGCTTGGGGGGCCCCTACAATGAGCAGTTCTTC. Translating gives CASSLGGPYNEQFF.

This clone appeared a single time. The chain recombines TRBV7-2 with TRBJ1-5, with 8 nucleotides matching TRBD1. This CDR3 region has 15 residues. V lost 1 base, J lost 8 bases, and 7 bases stayed unmatched. The germline V gene has CDR1 SGHTA and CDR2 FQGNSA. CDR3 coding DNA: TGTGCCAGCAGCTTAGAAGGCAGGGGGCATGAGCCCCAGCATTTT. Its protein is CASSLEGRGHEPQHF.

The V gene is TRBV14, the J gene TRBJ1-1, with TRBD1 as a possible D gene (6 bases). The germline CDR1 and CDR2 sequences are SGHDN and FVKESK. The CDR3 loop spans 16 amino acids. Trimming stripped 4 bases from V and 0 bases from J, with 15 bases between. The DNA for the CDR3 is TGTGCCAGCAGCCCCGGGACACTAATACTGAACACTGAAGCTTTCTTT. It encodes CASSPGTLILNTEAFF.

A few counts support this clone. The chain carries TRBV6-6 and TRBJ1-6; D is undetermined. This CDR3 is 11 amino acids long. V dropped 8 bases and J dropped 7 bases, with 6 bases sitting between them. The germline V gene encodes CDR1 MNHNY and CDR2 SVGAGI (reference sequence). The CDR3 DNA reads as TGTGCCAGCCAGACGAATTCACCCCTCCACTTT. Translated: CASQTNSPLHF.

A single count supports this clone. V gene TRBV4-2 combines with J gene TRBJ2-5; 9 positions match TRBD1. V was clipped by 3 bases and J by 5 bases; unmatched bases: 7. The CDR3 totals 15 residues. CDR1 and CDR2 from the germline V gene are LGHNA and YNFKEQ. CDR3 bases: TGTGCCAGCAGCCAGACACAGGGGGCCGGGGAGACCCAGTACTTC. It encodes CASSQTQGAGETQYF.

The chain combines TRBV4-1 with TRBJ1-2; possible D gene TRBD1, 6 bases. Per germline, CDR1 MGHRA and CDR2 YSYEKL. The CDR3 loop spans 14 amino acids. V was shortened by 0 bases and J by 8 bases, with 13 bases between the two germline ends. CDR3 loop: CASSQDFTGLGYTF. CDR3 bases: TGCGCCAGCAGCCAAGATTTCACAGGGCTCGGCTACACCTTC.